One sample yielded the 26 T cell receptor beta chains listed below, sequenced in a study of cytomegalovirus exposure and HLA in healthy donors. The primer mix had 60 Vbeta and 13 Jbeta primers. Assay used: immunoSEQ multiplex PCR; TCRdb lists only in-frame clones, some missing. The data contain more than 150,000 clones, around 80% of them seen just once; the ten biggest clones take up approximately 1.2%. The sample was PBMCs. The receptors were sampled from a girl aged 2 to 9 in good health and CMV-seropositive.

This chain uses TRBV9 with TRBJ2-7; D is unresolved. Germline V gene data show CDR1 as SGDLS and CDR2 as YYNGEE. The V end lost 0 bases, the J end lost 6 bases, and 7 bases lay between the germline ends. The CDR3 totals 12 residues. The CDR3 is CASSVGRGEQYF. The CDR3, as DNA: TGTGCCAGCAGCGTAGGGAGAGGCGAGCAGTACTTC.

CDR3 sequence: CASSPKGDRDSYEQYF. The CDR3 DNA sequence: TGTGCCAGCAGCCCCAAAGGGGACAGGGATTCCTACGAGCAGTACTTC. The chain is built from TRBV5-4 and TRBJ2-7, with TRBD1 matching over 9 bases. The germline V gene has CDR1 SGHNT and CDR2 YYREEE (reference sequence). The CDR3 loop spans 16 amino acids. J gave up 1 base and V 4 bases, and 9 bases lay outside the gene matches.

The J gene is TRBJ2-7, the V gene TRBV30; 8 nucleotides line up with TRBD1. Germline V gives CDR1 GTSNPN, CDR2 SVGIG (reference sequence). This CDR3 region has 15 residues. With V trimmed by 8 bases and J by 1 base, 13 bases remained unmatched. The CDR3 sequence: CAGDRLGESSYEQYF. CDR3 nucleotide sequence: TGTGCCGGGGACAGGTTGGGCGAGTCGTCCTACGAGCAGTACTTC.

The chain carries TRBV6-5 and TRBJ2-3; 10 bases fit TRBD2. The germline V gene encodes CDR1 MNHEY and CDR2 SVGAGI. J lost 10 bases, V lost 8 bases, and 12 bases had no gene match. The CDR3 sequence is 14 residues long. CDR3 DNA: TGTGCCAGCCTTAGCCTAGCGGGAGAGAACGCGCAGTATTTT. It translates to CASLSLAGENAQYF.

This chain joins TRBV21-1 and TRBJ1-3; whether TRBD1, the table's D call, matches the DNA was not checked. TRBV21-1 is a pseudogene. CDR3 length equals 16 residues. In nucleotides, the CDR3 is TGTGCCAGCAGCACCCCGGACAGGGGCGCAGGAAACACCATATATTTT. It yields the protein CASSTPDRGAGNTIYF.

The CDR3 nucleotides are TGTGCTAGTGCCGGGACAGTTTACGAGCAGTACTTC. It is translated as CASAGTVYEQYF. The chain uses TRBV12-5 and TRBJ2-7, with 7 bases fitting TRBD1. The V gene end was trimmed by 7 bases and the J gene end by 4 bases; junction bases not matched to a gene: 4. Germline lookup yields CDR1 LGHNT and CDR2 FRNRAP. This CDR3 spans 12 amino acids.

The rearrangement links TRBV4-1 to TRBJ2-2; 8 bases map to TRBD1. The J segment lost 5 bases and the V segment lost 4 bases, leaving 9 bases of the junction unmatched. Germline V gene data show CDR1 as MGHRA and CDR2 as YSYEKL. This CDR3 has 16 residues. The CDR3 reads CASSPRLRQGTGELFF. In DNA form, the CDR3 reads TGCGCCAGCAGCCCGCGACTTAGACAGGGGACCGGGGAGCTGTTTTTT.

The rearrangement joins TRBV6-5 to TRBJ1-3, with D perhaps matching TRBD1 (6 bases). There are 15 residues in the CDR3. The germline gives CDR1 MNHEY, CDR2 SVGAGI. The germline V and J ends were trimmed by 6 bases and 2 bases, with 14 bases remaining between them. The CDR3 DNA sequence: TGTGCCAGCAGCCTTCAGGGGCCAGCTGGAAACACCATATATTTT. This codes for CASSLQGPAGNTIYF.

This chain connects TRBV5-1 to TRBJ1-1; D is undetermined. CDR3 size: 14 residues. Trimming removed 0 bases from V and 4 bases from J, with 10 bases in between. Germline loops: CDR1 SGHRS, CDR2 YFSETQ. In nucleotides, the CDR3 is TGCGCCAGCAGCTTGGAAGGCCGGGTCACTGAAGCTTTCTTT. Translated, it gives CASSLEGRVTEAFF.

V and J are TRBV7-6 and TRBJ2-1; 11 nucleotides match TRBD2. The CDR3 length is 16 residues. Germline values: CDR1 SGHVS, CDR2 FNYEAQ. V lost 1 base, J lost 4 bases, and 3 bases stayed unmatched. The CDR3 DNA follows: TGTGCCAGCAGCTTAGGAGGGACTAGCGGATACAATGAGCAGTTCTTC. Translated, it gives CASSLGGTSGYNEQFF.

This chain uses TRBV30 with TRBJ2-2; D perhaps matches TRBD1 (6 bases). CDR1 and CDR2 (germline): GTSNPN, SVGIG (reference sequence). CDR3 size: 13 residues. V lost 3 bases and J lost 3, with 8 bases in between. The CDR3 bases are TGTGCCTGGAGGGGACACTACACCGGGGAGCTGTTTTTT. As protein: CAWRGHYTGELFF.

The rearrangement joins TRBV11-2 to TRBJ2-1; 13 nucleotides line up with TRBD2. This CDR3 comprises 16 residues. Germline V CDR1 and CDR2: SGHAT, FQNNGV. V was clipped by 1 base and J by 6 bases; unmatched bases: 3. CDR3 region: CASSLVGLAGANEQFF. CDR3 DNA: TGTGCCAGCAGCTTAGTCGGACTAGCGGGAGCCAATGAGCAGTTCTTC. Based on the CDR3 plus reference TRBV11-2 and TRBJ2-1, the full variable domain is EAGVAQSPRYKIIEKRQSVAFWCNPISGHATLYWYQQILGQGPKLLIQFQNNGVVDDSQLPKDRFSAERLKGVDSTLKIQPAKLEDSAVYLCASSLVGLAGANEQFFGPGTRLTVL.

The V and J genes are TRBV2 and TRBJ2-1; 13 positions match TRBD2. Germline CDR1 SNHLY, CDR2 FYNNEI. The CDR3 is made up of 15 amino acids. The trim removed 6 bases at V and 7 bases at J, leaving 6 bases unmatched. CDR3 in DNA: TGTGCCAGCAGCCGACTAGCGGGAGGAGGTAATGAGCAGTTCTTC. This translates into CASSRLAGGGNEQFF.

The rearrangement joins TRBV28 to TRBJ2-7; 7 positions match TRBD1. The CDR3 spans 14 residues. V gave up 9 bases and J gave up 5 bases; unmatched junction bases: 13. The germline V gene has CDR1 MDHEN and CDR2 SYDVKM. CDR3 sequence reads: CASDNPGQLDEQYF. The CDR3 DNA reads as TGTGCCAGTGATAACCCGGGACAGCTCGACGAGCAGTACTTC.

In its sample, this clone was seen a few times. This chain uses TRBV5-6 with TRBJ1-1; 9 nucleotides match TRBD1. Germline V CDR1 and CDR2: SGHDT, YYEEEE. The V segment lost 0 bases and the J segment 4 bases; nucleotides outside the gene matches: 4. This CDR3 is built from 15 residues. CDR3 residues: CASSLVGTGSTEAFF. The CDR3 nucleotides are TGTGCCAGCAGCTTGGTAGGGACAGGGTCCACTGAAGCTTTCTTT.

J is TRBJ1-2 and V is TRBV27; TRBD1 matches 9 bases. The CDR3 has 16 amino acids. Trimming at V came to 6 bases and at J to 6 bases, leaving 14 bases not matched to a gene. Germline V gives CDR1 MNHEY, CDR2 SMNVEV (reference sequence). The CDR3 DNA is TGTGCCAGCAGATCGACAGGGGGGGTTAGGTCGGATGGCTACACCTTC. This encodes CASRSTGGVRSDGYTF.

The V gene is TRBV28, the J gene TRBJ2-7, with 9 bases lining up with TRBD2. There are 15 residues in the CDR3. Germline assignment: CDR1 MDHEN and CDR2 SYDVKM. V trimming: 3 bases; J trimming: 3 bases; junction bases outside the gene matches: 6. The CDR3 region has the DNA TGTGCCAGCAGTTTTAGCGGGAGTCGCGTCTACGAGCAGTACTTC. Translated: CASSFSGSRVYEQYF.

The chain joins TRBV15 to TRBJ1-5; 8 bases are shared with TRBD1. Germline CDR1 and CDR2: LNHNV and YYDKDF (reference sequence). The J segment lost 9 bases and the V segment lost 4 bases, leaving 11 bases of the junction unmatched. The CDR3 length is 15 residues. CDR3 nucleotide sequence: TGTGCCACCAGCACCCGGGGCAGGGGGCTCGGGCCCCAGCATTTT. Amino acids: CATSTRGRGLGPQHF.

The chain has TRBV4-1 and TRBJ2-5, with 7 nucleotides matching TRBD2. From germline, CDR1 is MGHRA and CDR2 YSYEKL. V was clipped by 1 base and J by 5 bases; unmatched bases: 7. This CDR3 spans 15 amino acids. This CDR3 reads CASSQASGEGETQYF. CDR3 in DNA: TGCGCCAGCAGCCAAGCGAGCGGGGAGGGGGAGACCCAGTACTTC.

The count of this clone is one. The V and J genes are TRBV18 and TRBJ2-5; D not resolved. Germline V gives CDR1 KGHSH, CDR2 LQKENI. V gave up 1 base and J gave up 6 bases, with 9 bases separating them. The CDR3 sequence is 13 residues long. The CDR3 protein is CASSPLVHKTQYF. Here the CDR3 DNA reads TGTGCCAGCTCACCACTGGTCCACAAGACCCAGTACTTC.

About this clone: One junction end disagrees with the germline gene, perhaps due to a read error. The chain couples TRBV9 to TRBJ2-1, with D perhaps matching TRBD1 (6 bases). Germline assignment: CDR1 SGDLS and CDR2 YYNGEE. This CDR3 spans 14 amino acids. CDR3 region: CASSVQQGSPKYLF. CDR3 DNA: TGTGCCAGCAGCGTCCAACAGGGTTCCCCCAAGTATCTCTTC.

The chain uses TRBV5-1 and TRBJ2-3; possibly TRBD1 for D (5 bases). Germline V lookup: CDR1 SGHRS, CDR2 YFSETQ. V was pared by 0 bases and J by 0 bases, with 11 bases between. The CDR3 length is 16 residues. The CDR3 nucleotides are TGCGCCAGCAGCTTGGTCAGGGCGCCTAGCACAGATACGCAGTATTTT. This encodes CASSLVRAPSTDTQYF.

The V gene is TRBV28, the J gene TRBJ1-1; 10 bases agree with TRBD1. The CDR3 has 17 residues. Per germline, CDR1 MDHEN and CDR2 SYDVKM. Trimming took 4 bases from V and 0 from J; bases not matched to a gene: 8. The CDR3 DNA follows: TGTGCCAGCAGTTCTTCCTGGACAGGGGGTCTGAACACTGAAGCTTTCTTT. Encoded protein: CASSSSWTGGLNTEAFF. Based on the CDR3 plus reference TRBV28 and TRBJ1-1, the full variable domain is DVKVTQSSRYLVKRTGEKVFLECVQDMDHENMFWYRQDPGLGLRLIYFSYDVKMKEKGDIPEGYSVSREKKERFSLILESASTNQTSMYLCASSSSWTGGLNTEAFFGQGTRLTVV.

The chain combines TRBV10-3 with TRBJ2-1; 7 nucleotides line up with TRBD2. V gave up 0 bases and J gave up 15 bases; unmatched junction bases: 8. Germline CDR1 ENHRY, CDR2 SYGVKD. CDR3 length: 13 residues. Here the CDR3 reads CAISESETSSRFF. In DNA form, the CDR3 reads TGTGCCATCAGTGAGTCCGAGACTAGCTCCCGGTTCTTC.

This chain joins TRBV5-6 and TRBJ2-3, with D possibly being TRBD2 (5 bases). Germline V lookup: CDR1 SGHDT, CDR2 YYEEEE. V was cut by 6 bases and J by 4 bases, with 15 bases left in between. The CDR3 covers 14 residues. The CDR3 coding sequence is TGTGCCAGCAAGGGTGGACTCAGAGCAGATACGCAGTATTTT. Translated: CASKGGLRADTQYF.

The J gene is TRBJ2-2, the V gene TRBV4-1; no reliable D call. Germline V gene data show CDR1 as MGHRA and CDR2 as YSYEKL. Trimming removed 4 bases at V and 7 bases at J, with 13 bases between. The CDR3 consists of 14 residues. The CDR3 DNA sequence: TGCGCCAGCAGCCGCAGGCTCGTGGGCGGGGAGCTGTTTTTT. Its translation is CASSRRLVGGELFF.